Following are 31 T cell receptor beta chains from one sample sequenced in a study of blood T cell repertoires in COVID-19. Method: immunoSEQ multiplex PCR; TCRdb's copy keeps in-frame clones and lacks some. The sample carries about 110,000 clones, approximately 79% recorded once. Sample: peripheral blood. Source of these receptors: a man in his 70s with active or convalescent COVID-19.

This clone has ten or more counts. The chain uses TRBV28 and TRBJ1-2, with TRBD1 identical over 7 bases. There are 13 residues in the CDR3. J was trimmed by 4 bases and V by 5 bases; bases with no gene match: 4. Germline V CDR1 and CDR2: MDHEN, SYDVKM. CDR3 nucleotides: TGTGCCAGCAGTCTGACAGGGAGCTATGGCTACACCTTC. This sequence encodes CASSLTGSYGYTF.

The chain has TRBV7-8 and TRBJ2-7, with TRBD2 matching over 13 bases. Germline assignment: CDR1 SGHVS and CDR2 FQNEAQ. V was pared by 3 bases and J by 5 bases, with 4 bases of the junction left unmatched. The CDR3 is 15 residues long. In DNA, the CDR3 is TGTGCCAGCAGCTTCCGACTAGCGGGAGGCAACGAGCAGTACTTC. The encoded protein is CASSFRLAGGNEQYF.

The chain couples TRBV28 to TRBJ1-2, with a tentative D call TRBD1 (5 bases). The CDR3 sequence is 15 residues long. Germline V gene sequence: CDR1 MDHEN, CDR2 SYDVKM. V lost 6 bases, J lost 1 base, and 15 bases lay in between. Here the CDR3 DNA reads TGTGCCAGCAGCCTGGGCGGGGCCCTTAACTATGGCTACACCTTC. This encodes CASSLGGALNYGYTF.

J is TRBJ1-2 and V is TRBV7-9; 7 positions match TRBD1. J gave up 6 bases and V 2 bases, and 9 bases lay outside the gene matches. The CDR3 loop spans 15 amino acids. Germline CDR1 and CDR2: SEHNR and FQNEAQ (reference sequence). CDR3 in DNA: TGTGCCAGCAGCTTATCGGGCAGGGGGACGGATGGCTACACCTTC. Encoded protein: CASSLSGRGTDGYTF.

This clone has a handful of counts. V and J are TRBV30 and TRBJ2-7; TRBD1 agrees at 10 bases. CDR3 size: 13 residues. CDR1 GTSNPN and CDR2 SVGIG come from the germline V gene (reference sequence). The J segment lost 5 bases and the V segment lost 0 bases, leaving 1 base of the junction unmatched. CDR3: CAWSVGTGDEQYF. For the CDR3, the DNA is TGTGCCTGGAGTGTAGGGACAGGGGACGAGCAGTACTTC.

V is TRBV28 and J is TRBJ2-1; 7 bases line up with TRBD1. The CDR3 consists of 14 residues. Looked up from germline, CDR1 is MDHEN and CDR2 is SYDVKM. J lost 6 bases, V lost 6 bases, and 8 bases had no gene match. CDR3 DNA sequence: TGTGCCAGCAGCCCCTCGGGACAGCCCAATGAGCAGTTCTTC. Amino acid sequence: CASSPSGQPNEQFF.

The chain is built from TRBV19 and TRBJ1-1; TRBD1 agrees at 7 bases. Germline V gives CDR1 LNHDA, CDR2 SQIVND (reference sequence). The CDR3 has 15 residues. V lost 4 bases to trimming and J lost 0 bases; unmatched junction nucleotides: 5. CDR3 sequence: CASSTSTGMNTEAFF. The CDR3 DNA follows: TGTGCCAGTAGTACGTCGACAGGGATGAACACTGAAGCTTTCTTT. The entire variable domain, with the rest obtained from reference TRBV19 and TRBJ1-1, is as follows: DGGITQSPKYLFRKEGQNVTLSCEQNLNHDAMYWYRQDPGQGLRLIYYSQIVNDFQKGDIAEGYSVSREKKESFPLTVTSAQKNPTAFYLCASSTSTGMNTEAFFGQGTRLTVV.

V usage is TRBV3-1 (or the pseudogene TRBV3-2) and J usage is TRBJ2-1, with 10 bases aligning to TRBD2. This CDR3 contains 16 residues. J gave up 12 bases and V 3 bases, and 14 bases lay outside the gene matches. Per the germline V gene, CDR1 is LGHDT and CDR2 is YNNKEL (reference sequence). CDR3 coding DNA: TGTGCCAGCAGCCATGTCAGCGGGAGGGAGGGCGTACGGCAGTTCTTC. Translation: CASSHVSGREGVRQFF.

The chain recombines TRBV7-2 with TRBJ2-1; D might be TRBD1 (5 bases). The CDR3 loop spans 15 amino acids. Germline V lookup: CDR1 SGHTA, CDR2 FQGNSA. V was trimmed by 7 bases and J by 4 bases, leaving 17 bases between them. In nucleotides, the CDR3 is TGTGCCAGCAACTCTGCGGTAGGGGCTTACAATGAGCAGTTCTTC. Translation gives CASNSAVGAYNEQFF.

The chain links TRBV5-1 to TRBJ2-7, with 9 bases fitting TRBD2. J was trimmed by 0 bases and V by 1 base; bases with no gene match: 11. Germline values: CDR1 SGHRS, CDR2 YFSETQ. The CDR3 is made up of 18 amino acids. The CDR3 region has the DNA TGCGCCAGCAGCTTGAATAGCGGGGGCCCTAGGAGCTCCTACGAGCAGTACTTC. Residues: CASSLNSGGPRSSYEQYF.

The CDR3 nucleotides are TGCAGTGCTAGTAAAGGAGGGAGTGAAAAACTGTTTTTT. Residues: CSASKGGSEKLFF. The rearrangement joins TRBV20-1 to TRBJ1-4; no definite D call. The CDR3 sequence is 13 residues long. Germline values: CDR1 DFQATT, CDR2 SNEGSKA (reference sequence). V lost 3 bases, J lost 7 bases, and 12 bases lay in between.

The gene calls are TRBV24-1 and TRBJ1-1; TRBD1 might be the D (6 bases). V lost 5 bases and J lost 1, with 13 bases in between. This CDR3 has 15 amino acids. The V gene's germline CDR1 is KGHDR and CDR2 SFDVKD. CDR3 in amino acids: CATSGLRTENTEAFF. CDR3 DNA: TGTGCCACCAGTGGTCTAAGGACAGAGAACACTGAAGCTTTCTTT.

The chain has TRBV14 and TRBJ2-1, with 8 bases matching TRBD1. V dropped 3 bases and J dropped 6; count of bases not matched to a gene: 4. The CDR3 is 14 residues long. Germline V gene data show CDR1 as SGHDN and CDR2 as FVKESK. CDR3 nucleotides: TGTGCCAGCAGCCAGGACAGGGTTCTCAATGAGCAGTTCTTC. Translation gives CASSQDRVLNEQFF.

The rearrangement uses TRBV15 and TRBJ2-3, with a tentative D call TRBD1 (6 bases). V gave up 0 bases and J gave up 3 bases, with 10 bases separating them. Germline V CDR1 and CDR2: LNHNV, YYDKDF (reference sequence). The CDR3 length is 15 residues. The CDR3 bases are TGTGCCACCAGCAGAGATGCAGGGGTGACAGATACGCAGTATTTT. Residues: CATSRDAGVTDTQYF.

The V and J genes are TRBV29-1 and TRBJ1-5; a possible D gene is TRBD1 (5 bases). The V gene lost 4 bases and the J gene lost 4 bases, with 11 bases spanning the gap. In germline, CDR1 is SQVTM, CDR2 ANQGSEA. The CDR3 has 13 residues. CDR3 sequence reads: CSVAGGPNQPQHF. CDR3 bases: TGCAGCGTTGCGGGGGGTCCGAATCAGCCCCAGCATTTT.

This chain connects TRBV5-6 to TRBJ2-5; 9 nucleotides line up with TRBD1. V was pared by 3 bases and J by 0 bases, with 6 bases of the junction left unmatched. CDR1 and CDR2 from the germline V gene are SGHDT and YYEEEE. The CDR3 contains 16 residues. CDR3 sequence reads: CASSYSGTGNQETQYF. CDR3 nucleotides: TGTGCCAGCAGCTACTCCGGGACAGGGAACCAAGAGACCCAGTACTTC.

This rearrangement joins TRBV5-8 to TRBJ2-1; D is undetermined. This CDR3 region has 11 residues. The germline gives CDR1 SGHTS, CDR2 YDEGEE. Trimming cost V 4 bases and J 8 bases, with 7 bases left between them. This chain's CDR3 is CASSAFYEQFF. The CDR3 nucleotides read TGTGCCAGCAGCGCGTTCTATGAGCAGTTCTTC.

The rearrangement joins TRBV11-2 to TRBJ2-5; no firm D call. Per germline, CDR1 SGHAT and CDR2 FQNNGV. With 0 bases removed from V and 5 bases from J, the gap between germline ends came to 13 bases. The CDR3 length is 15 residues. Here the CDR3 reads CASSLDLIPRETQYF. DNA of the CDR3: TGTGCCAGCAGCTTAGATCTAATTCCCCGGGAGACCCAGTACTTC. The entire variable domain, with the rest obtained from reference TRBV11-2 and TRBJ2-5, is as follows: EAGVAQSPRYKIIEKRQSVAFWCNPISGHATLYWYQQILGQGPKLLIQFQNNGVVDDSQLPKDRFSAERLKGVDSTLKIQPAKLEDSAVYLCASSLDLIPRETQYFGPGTRLLVL.

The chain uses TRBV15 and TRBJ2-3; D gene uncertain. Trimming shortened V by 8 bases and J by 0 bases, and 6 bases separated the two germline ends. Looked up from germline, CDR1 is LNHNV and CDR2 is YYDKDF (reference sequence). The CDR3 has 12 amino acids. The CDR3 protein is CATPGSTDTQYF. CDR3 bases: TGTGCCACCCCAGGAAGCACAGATACGCAGTATTTT.

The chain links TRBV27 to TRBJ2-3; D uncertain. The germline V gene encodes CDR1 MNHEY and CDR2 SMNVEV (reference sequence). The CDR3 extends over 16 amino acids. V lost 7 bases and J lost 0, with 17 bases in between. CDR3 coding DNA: TGTGCCAGCAATTGGCTTAGCAAAACTAGCACAGATACGCAGTATTTT. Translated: CASNWLSKTSTDTQYF.

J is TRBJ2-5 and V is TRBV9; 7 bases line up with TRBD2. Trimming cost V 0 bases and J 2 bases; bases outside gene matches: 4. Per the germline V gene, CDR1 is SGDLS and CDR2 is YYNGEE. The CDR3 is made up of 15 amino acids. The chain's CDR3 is CASSVASGGQETQYF. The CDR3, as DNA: TGTGCCAGCAGCGTAGCTAGCGGTGGACAAGAGACCCAGTACTTC.

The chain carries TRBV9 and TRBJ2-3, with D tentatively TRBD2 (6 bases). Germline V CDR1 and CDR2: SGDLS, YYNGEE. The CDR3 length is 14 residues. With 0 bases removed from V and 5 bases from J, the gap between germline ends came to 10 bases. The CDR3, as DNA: TGTGCCAGCAGCGTAGTGGGGCGGGAAGATACGCAGTATTTT. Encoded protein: CASSVVGREDTQYF.

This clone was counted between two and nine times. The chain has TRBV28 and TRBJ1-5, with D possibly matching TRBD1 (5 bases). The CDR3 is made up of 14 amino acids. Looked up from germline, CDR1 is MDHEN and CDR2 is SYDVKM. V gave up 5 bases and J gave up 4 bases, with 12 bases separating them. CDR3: CASSAGLQNQPQHF. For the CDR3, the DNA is TGTGCCAGCAGTGCGGGACTTCAAAATCAGCCCCAGCATTTT. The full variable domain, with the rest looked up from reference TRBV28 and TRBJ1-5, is DVKVTQSSRYLVKRTGEKVFLECVQDMDHENMFWYRQDPGLGLRLIYFSYDVKMKEKGDIPEGYSVSREKKERFSLILESASTNQTSMYLCASSAGLQNQPQHFGDGTRLSIL.

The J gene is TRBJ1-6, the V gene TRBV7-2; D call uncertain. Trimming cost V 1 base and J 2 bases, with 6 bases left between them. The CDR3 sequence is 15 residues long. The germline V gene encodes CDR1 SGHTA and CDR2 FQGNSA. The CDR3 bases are TGTGCCAGCAGCTTAGAATTCACCTATAATTCACCCCTCCACTTT. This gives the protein CASSLEFTYNSPLHF.

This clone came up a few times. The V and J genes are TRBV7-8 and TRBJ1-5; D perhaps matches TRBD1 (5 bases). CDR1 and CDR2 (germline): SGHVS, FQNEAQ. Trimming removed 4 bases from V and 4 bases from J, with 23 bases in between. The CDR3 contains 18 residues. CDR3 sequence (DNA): TGTGCCAGCAGCTCCCCCCAAGGGGCAGGGAACACTAATCAGCCCCAGCATTTT. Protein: CASSSPQGAGNTNQPQHF. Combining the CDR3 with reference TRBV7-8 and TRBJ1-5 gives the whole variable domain GAGVSQSPRYKVAKRGQDVALRCDPISGHVSLFWYQQALGQGPEFLTYFQNEAQLDKSGLPSDRFFAERPEGSVSTLKIQRTQQEDSAVYLCASSSPQGAGNTNQPQHFGDGTRLSIL.

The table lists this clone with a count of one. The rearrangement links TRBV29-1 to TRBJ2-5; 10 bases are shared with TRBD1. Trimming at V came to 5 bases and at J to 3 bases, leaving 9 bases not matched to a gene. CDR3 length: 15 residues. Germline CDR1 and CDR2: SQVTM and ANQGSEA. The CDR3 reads CSVLSPGQGKETQYF. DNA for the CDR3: TGCAGCGTTTTAAGCCCGGGACAGGGGAAAGAGACCCAGTACTTC.

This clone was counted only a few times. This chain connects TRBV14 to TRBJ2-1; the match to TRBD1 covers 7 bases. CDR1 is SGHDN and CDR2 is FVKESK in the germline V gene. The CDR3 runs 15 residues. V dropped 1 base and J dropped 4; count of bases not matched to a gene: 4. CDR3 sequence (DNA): TGTGCCAGCAGCCAAGTATGGGGACAGTACAATGAGCAGTTCTTC. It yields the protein CASSQVWGQYNEQFF.

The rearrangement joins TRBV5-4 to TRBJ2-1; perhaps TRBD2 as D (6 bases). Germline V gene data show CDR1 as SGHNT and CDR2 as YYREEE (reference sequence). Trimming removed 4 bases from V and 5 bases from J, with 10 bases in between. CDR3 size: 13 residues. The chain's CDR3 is CASSPPSDNEQFF. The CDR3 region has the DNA TGTGCCAGCAGCCCCCCTAGCGACAATGAGCAGTTCTTC.

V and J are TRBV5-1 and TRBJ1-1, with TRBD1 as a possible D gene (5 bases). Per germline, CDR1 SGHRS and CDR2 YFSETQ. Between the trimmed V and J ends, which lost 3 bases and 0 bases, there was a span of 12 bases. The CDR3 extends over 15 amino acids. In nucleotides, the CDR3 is TGCGCCAGCAGCTCTTCTGGACAACTGAACACTGAAGCTTTCTTT. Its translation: CASSSSGQLNTEAFF.

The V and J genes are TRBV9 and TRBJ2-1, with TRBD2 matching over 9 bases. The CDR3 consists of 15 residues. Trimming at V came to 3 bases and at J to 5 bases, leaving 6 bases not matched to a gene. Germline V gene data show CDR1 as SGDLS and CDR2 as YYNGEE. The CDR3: CASSDGTSIHNEQFF. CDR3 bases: TGTGCCAGCAGCGACGGGACTAGCATCCACAATGAGCAGTTCTTC.

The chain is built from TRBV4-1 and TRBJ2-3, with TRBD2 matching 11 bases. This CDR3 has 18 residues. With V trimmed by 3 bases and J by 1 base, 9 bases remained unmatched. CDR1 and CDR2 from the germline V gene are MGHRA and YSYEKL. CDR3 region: CASSHPTTSGSGTDTQYF. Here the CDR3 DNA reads TGCGCCAGCAGCCATCCCACCACTAGCGGGAGTGGCACAGATACGCAGTATTTT.